This T cell receptor beta chain emerged from a study of cytomegalovirus exposure and HLA in healthy donors. Primers for the PCR totalled 60 Vbeta and 13 Jbeta. Clones were read by immunoSEQ multiplex PCR, and TCRdb kept only the in-frame ones, dropping some. Of tens of thousands of clones listed, 77% are singletons. V lost 5 bases to trimming and J lost 2 bases, with 9 bases between them. The CDR3 is 13 residues long. Germline loops: CDR1 LNHDA, CDR2 SQIVND (reference sequence). V gene TRBV19 combines with J gene TRBJ1-2; D uncertain. The sequence was obtained from a man aged 30-40 years in good health and CMV-seronegative. The specimen sequenced was PBMCs. The CDR3 reads CASSGQKNYGYTF. For the CDR3, the DNA is TGTGCCAGTAGTGGGCAGAAGAACTATGGCTACACCTTC. Supplemented by reference TRBV19 and TRBJ1-2, the full variable domain reads DGGITQSPKYLFRKEGQNVTLSCEQNLNHDAMYWYRQDPGQGLRLIYYSQIVNDFQKGDIAEGYSVSREKKESFPLTVTSAQKNPTAFYLCASSGQKNYGYTFGSGTRLTVV.